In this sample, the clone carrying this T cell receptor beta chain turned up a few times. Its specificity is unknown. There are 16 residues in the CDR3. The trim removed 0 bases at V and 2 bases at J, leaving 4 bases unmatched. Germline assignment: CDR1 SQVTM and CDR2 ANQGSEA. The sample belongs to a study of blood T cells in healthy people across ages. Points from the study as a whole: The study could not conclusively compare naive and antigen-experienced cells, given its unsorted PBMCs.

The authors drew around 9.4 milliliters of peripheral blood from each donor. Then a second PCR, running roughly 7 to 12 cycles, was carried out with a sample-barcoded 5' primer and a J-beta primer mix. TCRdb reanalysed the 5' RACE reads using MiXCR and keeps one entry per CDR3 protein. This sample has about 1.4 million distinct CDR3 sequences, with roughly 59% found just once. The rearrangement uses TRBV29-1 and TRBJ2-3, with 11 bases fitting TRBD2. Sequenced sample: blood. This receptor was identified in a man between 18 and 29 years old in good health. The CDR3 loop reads CSVEDGLAGNTDTQYF. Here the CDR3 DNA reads TGCAGCGTTGAAGATGGACTAGCGGGTAACACAGATACGCAGTATTTT.